These 24 T cell receptor beta chains were all obtained from the same sample, sequenced in a study of T cell clonality in common variable immunodeficiency (dated by TCRdb to 2013 to 2016). Libraries came from the immunoSEQ multiplex PCR assay. Drawn from immuneACCESS, this table holds only the in-frame rearrangements with V and J called that TCRdb kept. Clones are partly lost; checked studies trace under half to an unresolved V gene and leave the rest unexplained. The data for this sample show about 28,000 clones, each detected more than once. The ten largest clones add up to around 30% of the sample. Their antigen targets remain unknown. Here is what the overall study found, with its caveats: Reportedly, TCRbeta sequences from CVID had fewer deletions and N-nucleotide insertions, and highly modified clones with 13 or more V deletions were absent from CVID.

Sequencing input: peripheral blood mononuclear cells. These receptors were obtained from a human donor with common variable immunodeficiency.

This clone was seen a few times. The CDR3 is cut off 3 residues early in the read; its end comes from the germline J gene. The chain links TRBV23-1 to TRBJ1-3; TRBD1 matches 7 bases. TRBV23-1 is an ORF, and what it does is uncertain. There are 17 residues in the CDR3. V lost 10 bases and J lost 2; bases outside the gene matches: 17. The CDR3 DNA, read in part, is TGCGCCACCCGGGACAGCCGGAAATGGGGGACTGGAAACACC. It is translated as CATRDSRKWGTGNT. The complete CDR3 protein is CATRDSRKWGTGNTIYF.

The sample holds a few counts of this clone. Read data end 3 residues before the CDR3 end; the end is taken from the germline J gene. The same CDR3 is also encoded by other DNA sequences in this sample. The chain combines TRBV7-3 with TRBJ2-3; 8 nucleotides align to TRBD2. Per the germline V gene, CDR1 is SGHTA and CDR2 is FQGTGA. Germline trimming cut 2 bases from V and 5 bases from J; bases unmatched to any gene: 3. The CDR3 consists of 14 residues. This CDR3 is CASSLSGGGDTQYF. The CDR3 bases that were read are TGTGCCAGCAGCTTATCGGGGGGGGGAGATACG.

Comment on this clone: The CDR3 end is not reached by the read, which stops 3 residues before it; the germline J gene fills it in. J is TRBJ1-2 and V is TRBV6-1; D possibly corresponds to TRBD1 (5 bases). The CDR3 length is 13 residues. Germline V CDR1 and CDR2: MNHNS, SASEGT. The CDR3 bases that were read are TGTGCCAGCAGTGGTCGGACGGAGGGGGGC. Its protein product is CASSGRTEGG. From start to end, the CDR3 is CASSGRTEGGYTF.

In this sample, this clone turned up many times. The CDR3 goes on 3 residues after the read ends, and that part is filled in from the germline J gene. The chain joins TRBV18 to TRBJ2-7; 7 bases are a match to TRBD2. The CDR3 totals 14 residues. Germline trimming cut 5 bases from V and 0 bases from J; bases unmatched to any gene: 4. Germline-derived CDR1 and CDR2 are KGHSH and LQKENI. Partial CDR3 DNA: TGTGCCAGCTCATTAAGGACTAGCTCCTACGAG. Its translation: CASSLRTSSYE. The CDR3, in full, reads CASSLRTSSYEQYF.

The CDR3 bases that were read are TGTGCCAGCTCACCCGTCCCAGGGTCCCAAGAGACC. It codes for CASSPVPGSQET. The whole CDR3 sequence reads CASSPVPGSQETQYF. This rearrangement joins TRBV18 to TRBJ2-5; perhaps TRBD1 as D (5 bases). The sequenced fragment ends 3 residues before the CDR3 boundary, so the rest is inferred from the germline J gene. CDR1 KGHSH and CDR2 LQKENI come from the germline V gene. The CDR3 is 15 amino acids. V lost 3 bases and J lost 1, with 12 bases in between.

A remark on this clone: The read terminates 3 residues before the CDR3 end, so the remaining end is supplied by the germline J gene. The rearrangement joins TRBV19 to TRBJ2-1; the match to TRBD2 covers 12 bases. Germline V gives CDR1 LNHDA, CDR2 SQIVND (reference sequence). The CDR3 is 17 residues long. The junction had 8 bases not matched to a gene; V was cut back by 4 bases and J by 4 bases. CDR3 bases read: TGTGCCAGTAGTACCCTAACTAGCGGGGGGACATACAATGAG. It translates to CASSTLTSGGTYNE. The complete CDR3 reads CASSTLTSGGTYNEQFF.

Comments on this clone: The sequenced fragment ends 3 residues before the CDR3 boundary, so the rest is inferred from the germline J gene. The chain recombines TRBV30 with TRBJ1-4; TRBD1 matches at 7 bases. This CDR3 is built from 15 residues. V shed 3 bases, J shed 6 bases, and the junction held 10 bases outside the gene matches. The germline V gene has CDR1 GTSNPN and CDR2 SVGIG (reference sequence). The CDR3 sequence is CAWSEGAGWDEKLFF. CDR3 DNA (partial): TGTGCCTGGAGCGAGGGGGCGGGTTGGGATGAAAAA. The full variable domain, rest sourced from reference TRBV30 and TRBJ1-4, is SQTIHQWPATLVQPVGSPLSLECTVEGTSNPNLYWYRQAAGRGLQLLFYSVGIGQISSEVPQNLSASRPQDRQFILSSKKLLLSDSGFYLCAWSEGAGWDEKLFFGSGTQLSVL.

About this clone: Coverage ceases 3 residues before the CDR3 finishes, and the germline J gene fills in the end. The V call is TRBV2, the J call TRBJ1-4, with 7 bases identical to TRBD1. V gave up 6 bases and J gave up 5 bases; unmatched junction bases: 0. Germline-derived CDR1 and CDR2 are SNHLY and FYNNEI. The CDR3 runs to 12 residues. The CDR3 here is CASRDRNEKLFF. The sequenced CDR3 bases are TGTGCCAGCAGGGACAGGAATGAAAAA.

This clone was observed a handful of times. The read gets to within 3 residues of the CDR3 end, and the germline J gene fills in the rest. The chain has TRBV2 and TRBJ1-5; tentative D call: TRBD1 (5 bases). The CDR3 spans 13 residues. V was pared by 4 bases and J by 6 bases, with 10 bases between. Germline values: CDR1 SNHLY, CDR2 FYNNEI. The CDR3 sequence is CASSVGGAQPQHF. The covered CDR3 bases are TGTGCCAGCAGTGTGGGCGGGGCTCAGCCC.

This clone was seen at least ten times. The read finishes 3 residues shy of the CDR3 end, and the germline J gene is used to complete it. The V gene is TRBV6-4, the J gene TRBJ1-6, with 8 bases fitting TRBD1. CDR1 is MRHNA, CDR2 SNTAGT, per germline. This CDR3 is 18 amino acids long. V was clipped by 6 bases and J by 6 bases; unmatched bases: 16. CDR3 protein: CASRDVRLAGGLNSPLHF. The part of the CDR3 DNA that was read is TGTGCCAGCAGAGACGTAAGGTTGGCAGGGGGCCTTAATTCACCC.

This clone was found a few times. Read data end 3 residues before the CDR3 end; the end is taken from the germline J gene. This chain joins TRBV7-2 and TRBJ1-6; 9 nucleotides line up with TRBD1. The CDR3 length is 15 residues. From germline, CDR1 is SGHTA and CDR2 FQGNSA. V was pared by 3 bases and J by 6 bases, with 3 bases of the junction left unmatched. The covered CDR3 bases are TGTGCCAGCAGCTTTGTACAGGGGGCTAATTCACCC. The encoded protein is CASSFVQGANSP. In full, the CDR3 reads CASSFVQGANSPLHF.

Concerning this clone itself: The CDR3 end is not reached by the read, which stops 3 residues before it; the germline J gene fills it in. Other DNA sequences in the same sample also yield this CDR3. The chain is built from TRBV18 and TRBJ1-6; a possible D gene is TRBD1 (5 bases). The V end lost 1 base, the J end lost 8 bases, and 15 bases lay between the germline ends. Looked up from germline, CDR1 is KGHSH and CDR2 is LQKENI. The CDR3 extends over 16 amino acids. Incomplete CDR3 DNA: TGTGCCAGCTCACCACAGGGCGATAGGGGTCATTCACCC. Translation gives CASSPQGDRGHSP. The whole CDR3 reads CASSPQGDRGHSPLHF. The entire variable domain, with the rest obtained from reference TRBV18 and TRBJ1-6, is as follows: NAGVMQNPRHLVRRRGQEARLRCSPMKGHSHVYWYRQLPEEGLKFMVYLQKENIIDESGMPKERFSAEFPKEGPSILRIQQVVRGDSAAYFCASSPQGDRGHSPLHFGNGTRLTVT.

The table lists this clone with many counts. The read finishes 3 residues shy of the CDR3 end, and the germline J gene is used to complete it. J is TRBJ1-1 and V is TRBV7-2; maybe TRBD1 (5 bases). Trimming pared 1 base from V and 6 bases from J, leaving 15 bases between. The germline V gene encodes CDR1 SGHTA and CDR2 FQGNSA. The CDR3 loop spans 15 amino acids. CDR3 DNA, as far as it was read: TGTGCCAGCAGCTTAGGGGTAGGGGCTAGGGCTGAA. It translates to CASSLGVGARAE. In full, the CDR3 reads CASSLGVGARAEAFF.

On this clone: Sequencing ends 3 residues short of the CDR3 end; the germline J gene provides the rest. This rearrangement joins TRBV19 to TRBJ1-4, with 11 nucleotides matching TRBD1. The CDR3 length is 14 residues. From germline, CDR1 is LNHDA and CDR2 SQIVND (reference sequence). Trimming cost V 5 bases and J 7 bases; bases outside gene matches: 3. The CDR3 here is CASSQDRGPEKLFF. The sequenced CDR3 bases are TGTGCCAGTAGTCAGGACAGGGGGCCTGAAAAA.

This clone showed up just a few times. Coverage ceases 3 residues before the CDR3 finishes, and the germline J gene fills in the end. The chain has TRBV7-9 and TRBJ2-1, with a tentative D call TRBD1 (6 bases). Germline lookup yields CDR1 SEHNR and CDR2 FQNEAQ (reference sequence). CDR3 length: 14 amino acids. The V end lost 6 bases, the J end lost 0 bases, and 9 bases lay between the germline ends. The CDR3 bases that were read are TGTGCCAGCAGATCAGGGGTCTCCTACAATGAG. Amino acids: CASRSGVSYNE. The entire CDR3 is CASRSGVSYNEQFF.

Notes on this clone: The missing CDR3 end, 3 residues past where the read stops, is filled in from the germline J gene. The V gene is TRBV5-1, the J gene TRBJ2-2, with D possibly TRBD2 on 7 matching bases. Deletions cut 4 bases from V and 6 bases from J, with 10 bases between. This CDR3 has 13 residues. Germline CDR1 reads SGHRS; CDR2 reads YFSETQ. CDR3 sequence reads: CASSGGAAGELFF. The part of the CDR3 DNA that was read is TGCGCCAGCAGCGGGGGGGCCGCCGGGGAG.

This clone was seen repeatedly, ten times or more. The CDR3 extends 3 residues past the end of the read, so its final part is completed from the germline J gene. The chain uses TRBV19 and TRBJ1-1; D is perhaps TRBD1 (5 bases). There are 14 residues in the CDR3. Germline CDR1 is LNHDA and CDR2 is SQIVND (reference sequence). The CDR3 loop reads CASTETPGGSSAFF. The DNA read from the CDR3 is TGTGCCAGTACCGAGACCCCCGGGGGGAGCTCG.

Points on this clone: With the read ending 3 residues before the CDR3 end, the germline J gene is used to fill in that end. The chain joins TRBV5-1 to TRBJ1-3; 8 bases line up with TRBD1. This CDR3 has 14 amino acids. V shed 4 bases, J shed 2 bases, and the junction held 2 bases outside the gene matches. Germline values: CDR1 SGHRS, CDR2 YFSETQ. The CDR3 is CASSPQGAGNTIYF. CDR3 bases read: TGCGCCAGCAGCCCACAGGGGGCTGGAAACACC.

Comment on this clone: One end of the junction does not line up with germline, which may come from a read error. The CDR3 end lies 3 residues beyond the end of the read and is filled in from the germline J gene. The same CDR3 can be traced to other DNA sequences in this sample. The chain links TRBV7-9 to TRBJ2-7; D call uncertain. Germline values: CDR1 SEHNR, CDR2 FQNEAQ (reference sequence). This CDR3 has 11 residues. The CDR3 bases that were read are TGCGCCAGCAGCTTCCACTACGAG. Its protein product is CASSFHYE. In full, the CDR3 reads CASSFHYEQYF.

In its sample, this clone was seen a few times. The read ends 3 residues early relative to the CDR3; the germline J gene fills the gap. J is TRBJ2-1 and V is TRBV5-6, with 8 bases lining up with TRBD2. With 1 base clipped from V and 7 bases from J, the junction kept 4 bases outside the gene matches. This CDR3 has 14 residues. Per the germline V gene, CDR1 is SGHDT and CDR2 is YYEEEE. The CDR3: CASSLWGGGNEQFF. The covered CDR3 bases are TGTGCCAGCAGCTTGTGGGGCGGGGGGAATGAG.

There are many counts of this clone. The CDR3 goes on 3 residues after the read ends, and that part is filled in from the germline J gene. V is TRBV29-1 and J is TRBJ1-2; D ambiguous. Germline lookup yields CDR1 SQVTM and CDR2 ANQGSEA. Trimming took 8 bases from V and 2 from J, leaving 9 bases between them. The CDR3 loop spans 11 amino acids. The covered CDR3 bases are TGCAGCCCCACTGCGAACTATGGC. Encoded protein: CSPTANYG. The entire CDR3 is CSPTANYGYTF. Combining the CDR3 with reference TRBV29-1 and TRBJ1-2 gives the whole variable domain SAVISQKPSRDICQRGTSLTIQCQVDSQVTMMFWYRQQPGQSLTLIATANQGSEATYESGFVIDKFPISRPNLTFSTLTVSNMSPEDSSIYLCSPTANYGYTFGSGTRLTVV.

Concerning this clone: The read halts 3 residues ahead of the CDR3 end, with the missing end drawn from the germline J gene. The V call is TRBV5-1, the J call TRBJ1-4; 9 bases align to TRBD1. Germline assignment: CDR1 SGHRS and CDR2 YFSETQ. The CDR3 is 18 amino acids. V gave up 5 bases and J gave up 7 bases; unmatched junction bases: 18. Here the CDR3 reads CASRGSDRGGFGSEKLFF. The part of the CDR3 DNA that was read is TGCGCCAGCAGGGGATCGGACAGGGGCGGGTTTGGCAGTGAAAAA.

The sequenced CDR3 bases are TGCAGCGTCCTGAAGACGGGACAGGGGAACTATGGC. This codes for CSVLKTGQGNYG. The entire CDR3 reads CSVLKTGQGNYGYTF. The V and J genes are TRBV29-1 and TRBJ1-2; TRBD1 aligns across 10 bases. The read ends 3 residues shy of where the CDR3 ends; the end is completed using the germline J gene. This CDR3 spans 15 amino acids. With V trimmed by 6 bases and J by 2 bases, 9 bases remained unmatched. Germline V gene sequence: CDR1 SQVTM, CDR2 ANQGSEA. Using reference TRBV29-1 and TRBJ1-2 for the parts outside the CDR3, the full variable domain is SAVISQKPSRDICQRGTSLTIQCQVDSQVTMMFWYRQQPGQSLTLIATANQGSEATYESGFVIDKFPISRPNLTFSTLTVSNMSPEDSSIYLCSVLKTGQGNYGYTFGSGTRLTVV.

This clone was recorded a few times. The read stops 3 residues short of the end of the CDR3; the missing end is completed from the germline J gene. The rearrangement links TRBV30 to TRBJ2-6, with TRBD1 as a possible D gene (5 bases). The length of the CDR3 is 15 residues. Looked up from germline, CDR1 is GTSNPN and CDR2 is SVGIG (reference sequence). V dropped 1 base and J dropped 2 bases, with 9 bases sitting between them. The CDR3 loop reads CAWSASGTGANVLTF. The sequenced CDR3 bases are TGTGCCTGGAGTGCATCAGGGACTGGGGCCAACGTC.